This TCR beta chain was identified during a study of blood T cells in healthy people across ages. Study-wide results and limits: Calculation of diversity from one million T cells yielded estimates considered to be underestimates. Long-lived donors exceeded aged donors in naive CD4+ cells and diversity.

The draw of peripheral blood yielded 8.5 to 10 milliliters from each donor. This clonotype has more than one count but fewer than ten. Its target is unknown. Germline V gene lookup returns CDR1 SGHVS and CDR2 FQNEAQ. The CDR3 is 15 residues long. Unmatched junction bases numbered 6, after V lost 5 bases and J lost 3 bases. Then a second PCR, running about 6 to 12 cycles, was carried out with a sample-barcoded 5' primer and a J-beta primer mix. Via MiXCR, TCRdb re-called the 5' RACE reads, giving one row per CDR3 protein. The profile shows 550,000 to 650,000 distinct CDR3 sequences, roughly a quarter of them singletons. The sample was also reused in another study, on T cells of mothers and their children.

This TCR came from a boy under 10 years old in good health. The chain recombines TRBV7-8 with TRBJ1-3; TRBD1 agrees at 8 bases. The sequenced material came from blood. The CDR3 loop reads CASSPGTGFGNTIYF. The DNA of the CDR3 is TGTGCCAGCAGCCCTGGGACAGGTTTTGGAAACACCATATATTTT.